This TCR beta chain was obtained from a study of cytomegalovirus exposure and HLA in healthy donors. With 60 Vbeta and 13 Jbeta primers, the PCR was carried out. The data were produced by immunoSEQ multiplex PCR, yet TCRdb's version contains in-frame clones alone and is incomplete. The table has 100,000 to 150,000 clones, approximately 80% seen once. CDR3 length: 15 residues. The germline V and J ends were trimmed by 7 bases and 1 base, with 16 bases remaining between them. Per germline, CDR1 LNHDA and CDR2 SQIVND (reference sequence). The clonotype was recovered from a human donor in good health. The sequenced sample consisted of PBMCs. V and J are TRBV19 and TRBJ1-2; perhaps TRBD1 as D (6 bases). Here the CDR3 reads CASTPGGAGNYGYTF. DNA of the CDR3: TGTGCCAGTACCCCTGGGGGGGCTGGTAACTATGGCTACACCTTC.